The 12 T cell receptor beta chains in this list originate from one sample, sequenced in a study of T cell repertoires in cytomegalovirus infection. MiXCR was run by TCRdb on the reads, yielding one entry per CDR3 protein. Among 150,000 to 200,000 distinct CDR3 sequences listed, roughly 15% were seen once. Input material: CD8+ T cells from PBMCs. These receptor sequences come from a human donor in good health (CMV status not recorded). Some clones in this sample may be carry-over from other donors' samples.

The V gene is TRBV28, the J gene TRBJ2-7; TRBD1 aligns across 7 bases. V gave up 7 bases and J gave up 3 bases; unmatched junction bases: 21. The CDR3 runs to 18 residues. Looked up from germline, CDR1 is MDHEN and CDR2 is SYDVKM. The CDR3 loop reads CASTTDREMGLGFYEQYF. As DNA, the CDR3 is TGTGCCAGCACCACCGACAGGGAGATGGGGTTGGGTTTCTACGAGCAGTACTTC. Combining the CDR3 with reference TRBV28 and TRBJ2-7 gives the whole variable domain DVKVTQSSRYLVKRTGEKVFLECVQDMDHENMFWYRQDPGLGLRLIYFSYDVKMKEKGDIPEGYSVSREKKERFSLILESASTNQTSMYLCASTTDREMGLGFYEQYFGPGTRLTVT.

The gene calls are TRBV7-9 and TRBJ2-7; TRBD1 matches at 11 bases. Germline V gene sequence: CDR1 SEHNR, CDR2 FQNEAQ (reference sequence). This CDR3 contains 17 residues. Germline trimming cut 5 bases from V and 4 bases from J; bases unmatched to any gene: 13. The CDR3 region is CASSRFPDRGRSYEQYF. DNA for the CDR3: TGTGCCAGCAGCCGCTTTCCGGACAGGGGGCGCAGTTACGAGCAGTACTTC.

In its sample, this clonotype was seen a few times. The chain is built from TRBV6-8 and TRBJ2-5; 12 bases agree with TRBD1. CDR1 is MNHGY, CDR2 SAAAGT, per germline. The CDR3 loop spans 14 amino acids. J was trimmed by 6 bases and V by 6 bases; bases with no gene match: 5. In DNA, the CDR3 is TGTGCCAGCAGGGGACAGGGGGCCGGAAAGACCCAGTACTTC. It encodes CASRGQGAGKTQYF.

The chain is built from TRBV6-5 and TRBJ1-2; maybe TRBD1 (5 bases). The V end lost 5 bases, the J end lost 4 bases, and 17 bases lay between the germline ends. The CDR3 covers 15 residues. Germline CDR1 and CDR2: MNHEY and SVGAGI. This CDR3 is CASSGHTATLYGYTF. The CDR3 DNA follows: TGTGCCAGCAGTGGACACACAGCCACTCTCTATGGCTACACCTTC.

A note on this clonotype: One end of the junction fails to match germline, which may point to a read error. This chain links TRBV6-2 or TRBV6-3 with TRBJ2-1; 9 positions agree with TRBD1. From germline, CDR1 is MNHEY and CDR2 SVGEGT. The CDR3 runs to 17 residues. CDR3 loop: CDSSYSGTGQPYNEQFF. DNA for the CDR3: TGTGACAGCAGTTACTCCGGGACAGGGCAGCCTTACAATGAGCAGTTCTTC.

The V call is TRBV5-6, the J call TRBJ2-1, with a tentative D call TRBD2 (5 bases). This CDR3 is built from 14 residues. Between the trimmed V and J ends, which lost 4 bases and 2 bases, there was a span of 10 bases. From germline, CDR1 is SGHDT and CDR2 YYEEEE. The CDR3, as DNA: TGTGCCAGCAGCGACGACGGGGCCTACAATGAGCAGTTCTTC. This sequence encodes CASSDDGAYNEQFF.

There are a few counts of this clonotype. The CDR3 DNA reads as TGTGCCAGCAGTGGAGGACAGGGCCTAAACACCATATATTTT. Translation: CASSGGQGLNTIYF. The gene calls are TRBV28 and TRBJ1-3, with TRBD1 matching 8 bases. Germline CDR1 reads MDHEN; CDR2 reads SYDVKM. The CDR3 spans 14 residues. J was trimmed by 6 bases and V by 5 bases; bases with no gene match: 6.

This clonotype occurred a few times. The chain has TRBV7-9 and TRBJ1-5; TRBD1 agrees at 7 bases. The length of the CDR3 is 16 residues. Germline values: CDR1 SEHNR, CDR2 FQNEAQ (reference sequence). V shed 2 bases and J 6 bases; nucleotides not matched to a gene: 10. The CDR3 here is CASSLWTTGEGQPQHF. The CDR3 DNA reads as TGTGCCAGCAGCTTATGGACCACAGGGGAAGGTCAGCCCCAGCATTTT.

This clonotype was picked up a small number of times. The chain couples TRBV6-1 to TRBJ1-1; D is unclear. This CDR3 comprises 14 residues. Per germline, CDR1 MNHNS and CDR2 SASEGT. V dropped 2 bases and J dropped 4 bases, with 11 bases sitting between them. This chain's CDR3 is CASSEKFEGTEAFF. The CDR3 DNA follows: TGTGCCAGCAGTGAAAAATTTGAGGGCACTGAAGCTTTCTTT.

V usage is TRBV28 and J usage is TRBJ2-7; TRBD2 might be the D (6 bases). The V gene lost 3 bases and the J gene lost 3 bases, with 15 bases spanning the gap. CDR3 length: 15 amino acids. Germline loops: CDR1 MDHEN, CDR2 SYDVKM. The DNA of the CDR3 is TGTGCCAGCAGTTTCCTCGGGGAGGCCCTCTACGAGCAGTACTTC. Amino acids: CASSFLGEALYEQYF.

There are a few counts of this clonotype. The V and J genes are TRBV14 and TRBJ2-7, with D perhaps matching TRBD2 (6 bases). CDR3 length equals 14 residues. CDR1 and CDR2 (germline): SGHDN, FVKESK. With 3 bases removed from V and 3 bases from J, the gap between germline ends came to 12 bases. The CDR3 nucleotides are TGTGCCAGCAGCCACACCGGGAGTTACTACGAGCAGTACTTC. Its protein is CASSHTGSYYEQYF. The complete variable domain, with remaining parts taken from reference TRBV14 and TRBJ2-7, reads EAGVTQFPSHSVIEKGQTVTLRCDPISGHDNLYWYRRVMGKEIKFLLHFVKESKQDESGMPNNRFLAERTGGTYSTLKVQPAELEDSGVYFCASSHTGSYYEQYFGPGTRLTVT.

This clonotype has ten or more counts. The chain carries TRBV7-9 and TRBJ1-1; 7 positions agree with TRBD1. Germline V gene lookup returns CDR1 SEHNR and CDR2 FQNEAQ (reference sequence). This CDR3 region has 15 residues. V was pared by 0 bases and J by 3 bases, with 4 bases of the junction left unmatched. CDR3 sequence: CASSLARRGYTEAFF. In nucleotides, the CDR3 is TGTGCCAGCAGCTTAGCACGCAGGGGGTACACTGAAGCTTTCTTT.